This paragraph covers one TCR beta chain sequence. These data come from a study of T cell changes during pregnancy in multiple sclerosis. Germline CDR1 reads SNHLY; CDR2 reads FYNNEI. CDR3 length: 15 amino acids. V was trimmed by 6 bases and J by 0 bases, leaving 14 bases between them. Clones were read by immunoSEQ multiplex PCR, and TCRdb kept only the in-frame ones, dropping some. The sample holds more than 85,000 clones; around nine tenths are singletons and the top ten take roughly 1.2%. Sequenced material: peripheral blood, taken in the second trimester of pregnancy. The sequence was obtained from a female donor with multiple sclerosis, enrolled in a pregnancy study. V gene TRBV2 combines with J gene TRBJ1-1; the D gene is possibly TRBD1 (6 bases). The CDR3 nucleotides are TGTGCCAGCAGGAAAACAGGGACCATGAACACTGAAGCTTTCTTT. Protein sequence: CASRKTGTMNTEAFF.